Shown below are 13 T cell receptor beta chains from a single sample sequenced in a study of OX40 agonist ivuxolimab in advanced cancers. The protocol was immunoSEQ multiplex PCR, while the TCRdb copy is restricted to in-frame clones and leaves out a portion. Of 55,000 to 75,000 clones in the sample, roughly nine tenths were seen once. Sample: CD4+ or CD8+ T cells sorted from blood, taken in a trial of the OX40 agonist ivuxolimab. These TCRs come from an adult with an advanced solid tumor such as melanoma, head and neck, liver or kidney cancer.

V gene TRBV7-9 combines with J gene TRBJ2-7; 7 nucleotides agree with TRBD2. CDR1 SEHNR and CDR2 FQNEAQ come from the germline V gene (reference sequence). This CDR3 comprises 14 residues. With 4 bases clipped from V and 1 base from J, the junction kept 4 bases outside the gene matches. The CDR3 nucleotides read TGTGCCAGCAGCTCCCGGACTAGTTCCTACGAGCAGTACTTC. Its protein product is CASSSRTSSYEQYF.

Concerning this clone itself: Other nucleotide sequences in the sample specify the same CDR3. The chain carries TRBV9 and TRBJ2-3; D is unclear. Trimming stripped 0 bases from V and 0 bases from J, with 8 bases between. The CDR3 totals 15 residues. From germline, CDR1 is SGDLS and CDR2 YYNGEE. The CDR3: CASSVVGGSTDTQYF. The CDR3 coding sequence is TGTGCCAGCAGCGTAGTAGGCGGAAGCACAGATACGCAGTATTTT.

This clone has more than one count but fewer than ten. This chain connects TRBV11-2 to TRBJ2-7, with TRBD1 matching over 7 bases. J gave up 2 bases and V 2 bases, and 6 bases lay outside the gene matches. Germline loops: CDR1 SGHAT, CDR2 FQNNGV. The CDR3 covers 15 residues. The CDR3 loop reads CASSLRQGGPYEQYF. In DNA form, the CDR3 reads TGTGCCAGCAGCTTACGACAGGGCGGGCCCTACGAGCAGTACTTC.

The chain couples TRBV28 to TRBJ2-7; the D gene is possibly TRBD2 (5 bases). Germline CDR1 reads MDHEN; CDR2 reads SYDVKM. The CDR3 is 14 residues long. Trimming shortened V by 2 bases and J by 7 bases, and 15 bases separated the two germline ends. CDR3 region: CASSLKVLRGEQYF. Here the CDR3 DNA reads TGTGCCAGCAGTTTAAAGGTACTCCGGGGAGAGCAGTACTTC.

The chain links TRBV9 to TRBJ2-6; the D gene is possibly TRBD1 (7 bases). V was clipped by 4 bases and J by 2 bases, with 19 bases between them. The CDR3 extends over 18 amino acids. Germline CDR1 is SGDLS and CDR2 is YYNGEE. Here the CDR3 DNA reads TGTGCCAGCAGCACCCCCCAGGGGGGTGTCGCTGGGGCCAACGTCCTGACTTTC. Its translation is CASSTPQGGVAGANVLTF.

This chain connects TRBV5-1 to TRBJ2-1, with TRBD1 matching 12 bases. Germline V CDR1 and CDR2: SGHRS, YFSETQ. With 4 bases clipped from V and 10 bases from J, the junction kept 6 bases outside the gene matches. The CDR3 runs to 14 residues. The CDR3 is CASSPGTGGWEQFF. The CDR3, as DNA: TGCGCCAGCAGCCCCGGGACAGGGGGCTGGGAGCAGTTCTTC.

This chain links TRBV4-1 with TRBJ2-1, with 8 bases matching TRBD1. Germline V gene lookup returns CDR1 MGHRA and CDR2 YSYEKL. This CDR3 spans 16 amino acids. With 1 base clipped from V and 0 bases from J, the junction kept 2 bases outside the gene matches. CDR3 protein: CASSQVDRGSYNEQFF. The CDR3 bases are TGCGCCAGCAGCCAAGTAGACAGGGGCTCCTACAATGAGCAGTTCTTC.

The chain carries TRBV19 and TRBJ1-2, with 7 bases aligning to TRBD1. The CDR3 loop spans 13 amino acids. Trimming at V came to 5 bases and at J to 8 bases, leaving 8 bases not matched to a gene. Germline CDR1 reads LNHDA; CDR2 reads SQIVND (reference sequence). CDR3 amino acids: CASSLGQGGGYTF. The CDR3 DNA reads as TGTGCCAGTAGTTTAGGGCAGGGGGGCGGCTACACCTTC.

The chain has TRBV6-5 and TRBJ1-1; D not resolved. The CDR3 has 13 residues. V was pared by 6 bases and J by 1 base, with 9 bases between. Germline CDR1 MNHEY, CDR2 SVGAGI. The CDR3: CASSLGRNTEAFF. CDR3 in DNA: TGTGCCAGCAGCCTCGGGCGGAACACTGAAGCTTTCTTT.

This sequence joins TRBV30 and TRBJ1-5, with D unclear. The CDR3 has 12 amino acids. V was cut by 3 bases and J by 5 bases, with 8 bases left in between. Germline V gene data show CDR1 as GTSNPN and CDR2 as SVGIG (reference sequence). This CDR3 is CAWSPGYQPQHF. The CDR3 bases are TGTGCCTGGAGCCCCGGTTATCAGCCCCAGCATTTT.

The chain joins TRBV5-4 to TRBJ2-7; 8 nucleotides align to TRBD1. This CDR3 has 16 amino acids. With 1 base clipped from V and 7 bases from J, the junction kept 13 bases outside the gene matches. CDR1 SGHNT and CDR2 YYREEE come from the germline V gene (reference sequence). The CDR3 loop reads CASSLLRTGGNVEQYF. CDR3 nucleotide sequence: TGTGCCAGCAGCTTGTTACGCACAGGGGGTAATGTGGAGCAGTACTTC.

The gene calls are TRBV5-4 and TRBJ2-3; 7 positions agree with TRBD2. The ends lost 4 bases at V and 6 bases at J; junction bases unmatched: 5. This CDR3 is 13 amino acids long. Germline CDR1 and CDR2: SGHNT and YYREEE (reference sequence). CDR3 sequence reads: CASSTMGGDTQYF. The CDR3 DNA reads as TGTGCCAGCAGCACGATGGGGGGGGATACGCAGTATTTT.

This chain connects TRBV30 to TRBJ2-1; 10 bases match TRBD2. V was pared by 4 bases and J by 6 bases, with 3 bases of the junction left unmatched. In germline, CDR1 is GTSNPN, CDR2 SVGIG (reference sequence). The CDR3 spans 13 residues. CDR3 nucleotide sequence: TGTGCCTGGAACCTAGCGGGAGTCAATGAGCAGTTCTTC. The encoded protein is CAWNLAGVNEQFF. Complete variable domain (other parts from reference TRBV30 and TRBJ2-1): SQTIHQWPATLVQPVGSPLSLECTVEGTSNPNLYWYRQAAGRGLQLLFYSVGIGQISSEVPQNLSASRPQDRQFILSSKKLLLSDSGFYLCAWNLAGVNEQFFGPGTRLTVL.